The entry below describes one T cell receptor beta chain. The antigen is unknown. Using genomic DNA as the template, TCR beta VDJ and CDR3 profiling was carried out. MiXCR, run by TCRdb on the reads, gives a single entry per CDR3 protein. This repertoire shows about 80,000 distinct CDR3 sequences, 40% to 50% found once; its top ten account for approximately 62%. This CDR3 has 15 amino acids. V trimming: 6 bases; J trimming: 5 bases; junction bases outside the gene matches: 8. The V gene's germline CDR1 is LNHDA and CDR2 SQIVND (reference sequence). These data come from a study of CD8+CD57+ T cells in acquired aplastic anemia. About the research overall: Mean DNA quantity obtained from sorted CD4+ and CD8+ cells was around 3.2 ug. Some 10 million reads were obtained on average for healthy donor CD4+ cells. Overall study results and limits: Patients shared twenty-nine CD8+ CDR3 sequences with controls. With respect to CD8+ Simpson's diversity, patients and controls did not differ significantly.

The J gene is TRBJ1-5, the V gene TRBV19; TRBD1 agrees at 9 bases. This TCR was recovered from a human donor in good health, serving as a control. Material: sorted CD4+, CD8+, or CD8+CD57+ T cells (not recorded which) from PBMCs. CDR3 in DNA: TGTGCCAGTAGGGAGGACAGGGGCCTGGATCAGCCCCAGCATTTT. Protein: CASREDRGLDQPQHF.